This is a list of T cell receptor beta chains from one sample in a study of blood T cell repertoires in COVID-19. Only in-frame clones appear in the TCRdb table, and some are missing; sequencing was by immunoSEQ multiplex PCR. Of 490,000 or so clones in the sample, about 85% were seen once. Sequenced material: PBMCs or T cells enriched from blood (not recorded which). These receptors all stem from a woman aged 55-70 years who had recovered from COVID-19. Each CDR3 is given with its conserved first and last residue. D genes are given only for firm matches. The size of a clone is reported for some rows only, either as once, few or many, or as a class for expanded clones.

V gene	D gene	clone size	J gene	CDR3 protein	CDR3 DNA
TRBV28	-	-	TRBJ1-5	CASREGRFRNQPQHF	TGTGCCAGCAGGGAGGGGAGGTTTCGCAATCAGCCCCAGCATTTT
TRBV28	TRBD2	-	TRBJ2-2	CASRGAGDTGELFF	TGTGCCAGCAGGGGCGCGGGGGACACCGGGGAGCTGTTTTTT
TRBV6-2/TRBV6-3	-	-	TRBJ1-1	CASIFSASPNTEAFF	TGTGCCAGCATTTTCTCCGCTAGCCCGAATACTGAAGCTTTCTTT
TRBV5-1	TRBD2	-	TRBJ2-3	CASSARLAGGLGDTQYF	TGCGCCAGCAGCGCACGACTAGCGGGGGGGCTTGGAGATACGCAGTATTTT
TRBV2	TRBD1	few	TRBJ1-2	CASRGQPNYGYTF	TGTGCCAGCAGGGGACAGCCGAACTATGGCTACACCTTC
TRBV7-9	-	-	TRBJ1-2	CASSLTRGSYGYTF	TGTGCCAGCAGCTTAACTAGGGGGAGCTATGGCTACACCTTC
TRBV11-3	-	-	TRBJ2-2	CASSLALGLTTGELFF	TGTGCCAGCAGCTTAGCCCTCGGACTAACCACCGGGGAGCTGTTTTTT
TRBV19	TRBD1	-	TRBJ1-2	CASRPSGTGYGYTF	TGTGCCAGTAGACCCTCCGGGACAGGCTATGGCTACACCTTC
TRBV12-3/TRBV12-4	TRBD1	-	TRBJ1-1	CASGRQGSAFF	TGTGCCAGCGGGCGACAGGGATCTGCTTTCTTT
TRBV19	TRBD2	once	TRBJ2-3	CASSMAGGPEDTQYF	TGTGCCAGTAGTATGGCGGGGGGGCCTGAAGATACGCAGTATTTT
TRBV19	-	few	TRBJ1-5	CASGPRAVGNQPQHF	TGTGCCAGTGGCCCCAGGGCCGTCGGGAATCAGCCCCAGCATTTT
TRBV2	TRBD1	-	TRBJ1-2	CASVGLGQGGLYGYTF	TGTGCCAGCGTAGGGCTCGGACAGGGAGGGCTCTATGGCTACACCTTC
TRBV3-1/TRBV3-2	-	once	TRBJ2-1	CASSPLSSGNEQFF	TGTGCCAGCAGCCCCCTAAGTTCGGGCAATGAGCAGTTCTTC
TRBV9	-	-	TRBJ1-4	CASSGSPRTRGEKLFF	TGTGCCAGCAGCGGAAGCCCACGGACCCGGGGGGAAAAACTGTTTTTT
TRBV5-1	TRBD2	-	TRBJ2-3	CASSFSAGGSGDTQYF	TGCGCCAGCAGCTTCTCAGCGGGGGGATCTGGAGATACGCAGTATTTT
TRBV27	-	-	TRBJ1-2	CASSPGDGGWGYTF	TGTGCCAGCAGTCCAGGCGACGGGGGTTGGGGCTACACCTTC
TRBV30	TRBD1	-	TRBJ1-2	CAWSHGTGNYGYTF	TGTGCCTGGAGCCACGGGACAGGGAACTATGGCTACACCTTC
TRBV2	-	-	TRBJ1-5	CASSGQRMGNQPQHF	TGTGCCAGCAGTGGACAGAGGATGGGCAATCAGCCCCAGCATTTT
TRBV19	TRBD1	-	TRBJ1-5	CASSTSPGAGGQPQHF	TGTGCCAGTAGTACCTCGCCGGGGGCAGGGGGCCAGCCCCAGCATTTT
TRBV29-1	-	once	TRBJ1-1	CSTRTVRAEAFF	TGCAGCACCCGGACAGTCCGGGCTGAAGCTTTCTTT
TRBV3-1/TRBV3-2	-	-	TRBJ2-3	CASSLRGDTQYF	TGTGCCAGCAGCCTGCGGGGTGATACGCAGTATTTT
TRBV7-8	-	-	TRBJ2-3	CASSLVRGGTDTQYF	TGTGCCAGCAGCTTAGTCAGGGGCGGCACAGATACGCAGTATTTT
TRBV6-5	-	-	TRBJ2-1	CASSYSGTGNNEQFF	TGTGCCAGCAGTTACTCGGGGACTGGAAACAATGAGCAGTTCTTC
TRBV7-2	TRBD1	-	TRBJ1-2	CASSFGDRAYGYTF	TGTGCCAGCAGCTTCGGTGACAGGGCCTATGGCTACACCTTC
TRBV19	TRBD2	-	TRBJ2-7	CASSIGLAGGRRSYEQYF	TGTGCCAGTAGTATAGGGCTAGCGGGGGGCCGCCGTTCCTACGAGCAGTACTTC
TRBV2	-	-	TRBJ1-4	CASSERGLEEKLFF	TGTGCCAGCAGTGAAAGGGGGTTGGAGGAAAAACTGTTTTTT
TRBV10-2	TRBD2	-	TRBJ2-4	CASSETLNSGGAKNIQYF	TGCGCCAGCAGTGAGACCCTTAATAGCGGGGGGGCCAAAAACATTCAGTACTTC
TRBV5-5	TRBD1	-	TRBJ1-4	CASSFAPQGAWEKLFF	TGTGCCAGCAGCTTTGCACCACAGGGGGCTTGGGAAAAACTGTTTTTT
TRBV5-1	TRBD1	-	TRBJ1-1	CASSSSGRQGDTEAFF	TGCGCCAGCAGCTCCTCAGGTAGGCAGGGGGACACTGAAGCTTTCTTT
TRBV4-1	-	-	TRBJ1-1	CASSQVKLNTEAFF	TGCGCCAGCAGCCAAGTAAAGCTTAACACTGAAGCTTTCTTT
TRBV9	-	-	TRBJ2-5	CASSAPTGIQETQYF	TGTGCCAGCAGCGCCCCGACAGGTATTCAAGAGACCCAGTACTTC
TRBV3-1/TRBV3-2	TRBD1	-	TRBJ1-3	CASSRNTGGLGNTIYF	TGTGCCAGCAGCCGAAATACAGGGGGCCTTGGAAACACTATATATTTT
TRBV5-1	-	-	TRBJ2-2	CASSPLQGAGELFF	TGCGCCAGCAGCCCATTACAGGGAGCCGGGGAGCTGTTTTTT
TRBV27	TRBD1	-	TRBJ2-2	CASSLSPYRGQNTGELFF	TGTGCCAGCAGTTTATCCCCCTACAGGGGCCAGAACACCGGGGAGCTGTTTTTT
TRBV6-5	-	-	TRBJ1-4	CASSYRGATNEKLFF	TGTGCCAGCAGTTACAGGGGCGCAACTAATGAAAAACTGTTTTTT
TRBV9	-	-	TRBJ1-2	CASSAGQSHFYGYTF	TGTGCCAGCAGCGCCGGACAGTCCCACTTCTATGGCTACACCTTC
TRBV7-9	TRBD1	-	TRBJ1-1	CASSSTGGGIMNTEAFF	TGTGCCAGCAGTTCGACAGGGGGCGGGATCATGAACACTGAAGCTTTCTTT
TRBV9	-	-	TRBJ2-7	CASTLGAGQNDEQYF	TGTGCCAGCACCCTTGGTGCTGGGCAGAATGACGAGCAGTACTTC
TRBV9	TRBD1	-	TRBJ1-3	CASGGTGRLPGNTIYF	TGTGCCAGCGGGGGGACAGGGCGTCTCCCTGGAAACACCATATATTTT
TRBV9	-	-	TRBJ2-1	CASSISDNEQFF	TGTGCCAGCAGCATCAGTGACAATGAGCAGTTCTTC
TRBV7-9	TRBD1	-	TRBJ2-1	CASSLRQGIGNEQFF	TGTGCCAGCAGCTTGCGACAGGGTATCGGCAATGAGCAGTTCTTC
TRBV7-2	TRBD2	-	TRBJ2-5	CASSYTGTSAQETQYF	TGTGCCAGCAGTTATACCGGGACTAGCGCCCAAGAGACCCAGTACTTC
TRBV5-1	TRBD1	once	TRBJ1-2	CASSTFGTGIGYTF	TGCGCCAGCAGCACCTTCGGGACAGGGATCGGCTACACCTTC
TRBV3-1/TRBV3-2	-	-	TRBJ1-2	CASSQVSRDGYTF	TGTGCCAGCAGCCAAGTAAGTCGGGATGGCTACACCTTC
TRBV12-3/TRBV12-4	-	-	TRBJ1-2	CASSLGRGYTF	TGTGCCAGCAGTTTGGGCCGGGGCTACACCTTC
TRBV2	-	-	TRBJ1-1	CASSETKLGAFF	TGTGCCAGCTCGGAGACTAAGCTTGGAGCTTTCTTT
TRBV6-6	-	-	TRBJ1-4	CASSWTGDANEKLFF	TGTGCCAGCAGTTGGACCGGGGATGCTAATGAAAAACTGTTTTTT
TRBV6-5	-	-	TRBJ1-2	CASSYREFNYGYTF	TGTGCCAGCAGTTACAGGGAGTTCAACTATGGCTACACCTTC
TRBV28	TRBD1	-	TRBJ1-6	CASSFRHRGRNSPLHF	TGTGCCAGCAGTTTCCGGCATAGGGGGCGGAATTCACCCCTCCACTTT
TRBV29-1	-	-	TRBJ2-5	CSVAPDGIGETQYF	TGCAGCGTTGCCCCAGATGGTATTGGCGAGACCCAGTACTTC
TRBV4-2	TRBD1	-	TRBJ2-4	CASSPGQGGLGNIQYF	TGTGCCAGCAGCCCCGGGCAAGGGGGCTTGGGGAACATTCAGTACTTC
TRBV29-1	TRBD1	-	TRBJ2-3	CSVRDRDTDTQYF	TGCAGCGTCCGGGACAGGGATACAGATACGCAGTATTTT
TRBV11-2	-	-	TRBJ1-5	CASSQGRGSNQPQHF	TGTGCCAGCAGCCAGGGAAGGGGAAGCAATCAGCCCCAGCATTTT
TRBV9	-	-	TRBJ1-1	CASSVEVGANTEAFF	TGTGCCAGCAGCGTAGAAGTGGGGGCGAACACTGAAGCTTTCTTT
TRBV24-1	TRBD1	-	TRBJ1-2	CATSDVTGNYGYTF	TGTGCCACCAGTGACGTGACAGGGAACTATGGCTACACCTTC
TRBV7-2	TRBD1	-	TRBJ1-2	CASSPGDRGSPANYGYTF	TGTGCCAGCAGCCCCGGGGACAGGGGGAGCCCAGCCAACTATGGCTACACCTTC
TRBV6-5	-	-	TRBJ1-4	CASSSGGYEKLFF	TGTGCCAGCAGTTCGGGGGGGTATGAAAAACTGTTTTTT